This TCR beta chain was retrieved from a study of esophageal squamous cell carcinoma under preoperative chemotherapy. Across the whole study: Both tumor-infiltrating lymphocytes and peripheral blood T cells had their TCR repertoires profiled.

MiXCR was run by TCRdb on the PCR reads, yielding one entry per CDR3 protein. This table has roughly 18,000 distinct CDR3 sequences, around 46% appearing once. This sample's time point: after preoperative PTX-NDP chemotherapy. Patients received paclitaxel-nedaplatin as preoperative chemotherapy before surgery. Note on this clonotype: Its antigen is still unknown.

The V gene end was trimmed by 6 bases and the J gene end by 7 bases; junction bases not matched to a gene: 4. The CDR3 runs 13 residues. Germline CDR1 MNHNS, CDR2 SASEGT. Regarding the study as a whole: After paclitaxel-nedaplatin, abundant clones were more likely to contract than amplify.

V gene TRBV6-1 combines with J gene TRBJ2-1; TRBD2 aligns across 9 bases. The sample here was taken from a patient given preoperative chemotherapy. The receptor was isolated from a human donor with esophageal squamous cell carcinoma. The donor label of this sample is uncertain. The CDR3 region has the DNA TGTGCCAGCAGAGACCTAGCGGGAAATGAGCAGTTCTTC. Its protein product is CASRDLAGNEQFF.